The T cell receptor beta chain described here comes from a study of cytomegalovirus exposure and HLA in healthy donors. Study-level points and caveats: Most TCR sequences showed up rarely, but some public TCRs showed up in many donors.

This clone was detected many times. The antigen is not known. The CDR3 loop spans 14 amino acids. J lost 1 base, V lost 4 bases, and 0 bases had no gene match. Germline CDR1 reads MRHNA; CDR2 reads SNTAGT. Separate from the roughly 630-subject first cohort was the approximately 130-subject validation cohort, to which the donors belonged. Assay used: immunoSEQ multiplex PCR; TCRdb lists only in-frame clones, some missing. The sample shows more than 95,000 clones, about 96% of them seen only once. Material: PBMCs. This clonotype originated in a man aged 18-30 years in good health and CMV-seronegative. The chain combines TRBV6-4 with TRBJ2-3; the match to TRBD1 covers 9 bases. The DNA of the CDR3 is TGTGCCAGCAGTGGGACAGGGGGCACAGATACGCAGTATTTT. Protein product: CASSGTGGTDTQYF.